The rows below give T cell receptor beta chains drawn from one sample of a study of a mutant IDH1 vaccine in newly diagnosed glioma. Clones were sequenced by immunoSEQ multiplex PCR, and TCRdb holds only the in-frame ones, with some missing. This table holds approximately 50,000 clones, around 90% found once. These receptors have no identified antigens. The sample was PBMCs, taken from a glioma patient whose treatment included an IDH1 peptide vaccine. The receptors here all came from a middle-aged woman with glioma. Each CDR3 is given with its conserved first and last residue. Fields, in order: J gene, clone size, D gene, V gene, CDR3 protein, CDR3 DNA. D genes are given only for firm matches. Some rows mark clone size as missing; the rest say once, few, many or name a class of expanded clone.

TRBJ2-7 | - | - | TRBV28 | CASSVGNYEQYF | TGTGCCAGCTCTGTCGGAAACTACGAGCAGTACTTC
TRBJ1-1 | - | - | TRBV6-1 | CASSARWTEAFF | TGTGCCAGCAGTGCCAGATGGACTGAAGCTTTCTTT
TRBJ1-2 | - | - | TRBV18 | CASSPDSTYGYTF | TGTGCCAGCTCACCAGACAGCACCTATGGCTACACCTTC
TRBJ1-1 | - | - | TRBV5-6 | CASSFWGSWGTTEAFF | TGTGCCAGCAGCTTTTGGGGGTCTTGGGGGACCACTGAAGCTTTCTTT
TRBJ2-2 | - | - | TRBV2 | CATKIGAELPTGELFF | TGTGCCACCAAGATCGGGGCGGAACTCCCCACCGGGGAGCTGTTTTTT
TRBJ2-3 | - | - | TRBV30 | CAWSIGQASTDTQYF | TGTGCCTGGAGTATTGGGCAGGCCAGCACAGATACGCAGTATTTT
TRBJ2-3 | - | TRBD2 | TRBV30 | CAWRLAGGMDTQYF | TGTGCCTGGAGACTAGCGGGAGGTATGGATACGCAGTATTTT
TRBJ1-6 | - | - | TRBV14 | CASSPAGYGYNSPLHF | TGTGCCAGCAGCCCTGCGGGGTACGGCTATAATTCACCCCTCCACTTT
TRBJ2-1 | - | - | TRBV7-2 | CASSVLTSIPYNEQFF | TGTGCCAGCAGCGTATTAACTAGCATCCCCTACAATGAGCAGTTCTTC
TRBJ1-5 | - | TRBD1 | TRBV19 | CASSTSGGYQPQHF | TGTGCCAGTAGTACCTCAGGGGGGTATCAGCCCCAGCATTTT
TRBJ1-1 | - | - | TRBV18 | CASSPAGNTEAFF | TGTGCCAGCTCACCAGCCGGCAACACTGAAGCTTTCTTT
TRBJ1-6 | - | - | TRBV19 | CASTREGSPLHF | TGTGCCAGTACCAGGGAAGGTTCACCCCTCCACTTT
TRBJ1-4 | - | - | TRBV7-9 | CASNKGRDNEKLFF | TGTGCCAGCAACAAGGGACGAGATAATGAAAAACTGTTTTTT
TRBJ1-5 | - | - | TRBV2 | CASSAMNQPQHF | TGTGCCAGCAGCGCAATGAATCAGCCCCAGCATTTT
TRBJ1-5 | - | - | TRBV6-6 | CASSYGGAVEPQHF | TGTGCCAGCAGTTACGGGGGTGCAGTTGAGCCCCAGCATTTT
TRBJ2-3 | - | - | TRBV7-9 | CASSLGETSTDTQYF | TGTGCCAGCAGCTTAGGCGAAACTAGCACAGATACGCAGTATTTT
TRBJ1-2 | - | - | TRBV19 | CASSIDLWTENGYTF | TGTGCCAGTAGTATAGATCTATGGACAGAAAATGGCTACACCTTC
TRBJ1-3 | - | - | TRBV11-2 | CASSPRDFRNTIYF | TGTGCCAGCAGCCCCCGGGACTTTAGAAACACCATATATTTT
TRBJ2-7 | - | TRBD2 | TRBV4-1 | CASSQGASGSFRYEQYF | TGCGCCAGCAGCCAAGGTGCTAGCGGGAGCTTTCGCTACGAGCAGTACTTC
TRBJ2-6 | once | TRBD2 | TRBV7-9 | CASSWEGAGANVLTF | TGTGCCAGCAGCTGGGAGGGTGCTGGGGCCAACGTCCTGACTTTC
TRBJ2-6 | once | - | TRBV5-1 | CASSLRGSGANVLTF | TGCGCCAGCAGCTTGCGGGGTAGTGGGGCCAACGTCCTGACTTTC
TRBJ2-2 | - | TRBD1 | TRBV5-6 | CASSLEGQGTGELFF | TGTGCCAGCAGCTTGGAAGGACAGGGCACCGGGGAGCTGTTTTTT
TRBJ2-5 | - | - | TRBV7-9 | CASSLGLQETQYF | TGTGCCAGCAGCTTAGGGTTGCAAGAGACCCAGTACTTC
TRBJ1-3 | - | - | TRBV29-1 | CSAGSGNTIYF | TGCAGCGCTGGCTCTGGAAACACCATATATTTT
TRBJ2-7 | - | - | TRBV28 | CASSLSGGEGEQYF | TGTGCCAGCAGTTTATCTGGAGGGGAAGGCGAGCAGTACTTC
TRBJ2-1 | - | TRBD1 | TRBV4-2 | CASSQELQGANNEQFF | TGTGCCAGCAGCCAAGAGTTACAGGGGGCAAACAATGAGCAGTTCTTC
TRBJ2-3 | - | - | TRBV27 | CASSRRQSPYTQYF | TGTGCCAGCAGCCGGAGACAGTCGCCTTACACGCAGTATTTT
TRBJ2-7 | once | - | TRBV19 | CASSSPGDLGYEQYF | TGTGCCAGTAGTTCACCCGGGGACCTCGGTTACGAGCAGTACTTC
TRBJ1-1 | - | - | TRBV5-1 | CASENTEAFF | TGCGCCAGCGAGAACACTGAAGCTTTCTTT
TRBJ2-5 | - | TRBD2 | TRBV29-1 | CSVYGRDPQETQYF | TGCAGCGTTTACGGGAGGGATCCCCAAGAGACCCAGTACTTC
TRBJ1-2 | - | - | TRBV5-1 | CASSSGDNNYGYTF | TGCGCCAGCAGCTCAGGGGACAATAACTATGGCTACACCTTC
TRBJ1-2 | - | - | TRBV19 | CASLMAGTNYGYTF | TGTGCCAGCTTAATGGCAGGGACTAACTATGGCTACACCTTC
TRBJ1-5 | - | - | TRBV28 | CASSFDGTRYSNQPQHF | TGTGCCAGCAGTTTCGACGGGACACGTTATAGCAATCAGCCCCAGCATTTT
TRBJ2-7 | - | TRBD2 | TRBV30 | CAWRGLANYEQYF | TGTGCCTGGAGGGGACTAGCGAACTACGAGCAGTACTTC
TRBJ1-2 | once | - | TRBV2 | CASSTQRNYGYTF | TGTGCCAGCAGTACTCAGAGGAACTATGGCTACACCTTC
TRBJ2-5 | - | TRBD2 | TRBV5-4 | CASSLGLAGGRETQYF | TGTGCCAGCAGCTTGGGACTAGCGGGGGGGAGAGAGACCCAGTACTTC
TRBJ2-3 | - | - | TRBV14 | CASSQERGRTDTQYF | TGTGCCAGCAGCCAAGAGCGGGGGCGCACAGATACGCAGTATTTT
TRBJ2-1 | - | - | TRBV5-4 | CASSKETNYNEQFF | TGTGCCAGCAGTAAGGAGACGAACTACAATGAGCAGTTCTTC
TRBJ1-2 | - | TRBD1 | TRBV25-1 | CASRRTGNYGYTF | TGTGCCAGCAGGAGGACAGGGAACTATGGCTACACCTTC
TRBJ1-1 | - | - | TRBV5-4 | CASRFGQGLNTEAFF | TGTGCCAGCAGATTTGGGCAGGGTTTGAACACTGAAGCTTTCTTT
TRBJ2-1 | - | - | TRBV4-3 | CASSQDPPAIHPNNEQFF | TGCGCCAGCAGCCAAGATCCCCCGGCTATTCACCCCAACAATGAGCAGTTCTTC
TRBJ1-1 | - | - | TRBV6-1 | CASSEHSWRDGTEAFF | TGTGCCAGCAGTGAACATTCGTGGCGTGATGGCACTGAAGCTTTCTTT
TRBJ2-3 | - | - | TRBV7-2 | CASSLEGSTDTQYF | TGTGCCAGCAGCTTAGAAGGGAGCACAGATACGCAGTATTTT
TRBJ1-5 | - | - | TRBV2 | CASSEGVQSQPQHF | TGTGCCAGCAGTGAAGGCGTCCAAAGTCAGCCCCAGCATTTT
TRBJ2-5 | - | - | TRBV10-3 | CATKGDQETQYF | TGTGCCACGAAAGGGGACCAAGAGACCCAGTACTTC
TRBJ1-5 | - | - | TRBV21-1 | CASSPPRIDRGPGVGNQPQHF | TGTGCCAGCAGCCCCCCAAGGATCGACAGGGGCCCCGGAGTGGGCAATCAGCCCCAGCATTTT
TRBJ1-1 | - | - | TRBV7-2 | CASSTQKNTEAFF | TGTGCCAGCAGCACACAGAAGAACACTGAAGCTTTCTTT
TRBJ2-7 | - | - | TRBV6-5 | CASSYSWSMSYEQYF | TGTGCCAGCAGTTACTCATGGTCCATGTCCTACGAGCAGTACTTC